The entry below describes one T cell receptor beta chain. Its antigen remains unidentified. This entry is derived from a study of tumor and adjacent non-tumor tissue in lung cancer. This CDR3 region has 13 residues. In germline, CDR1 is MDHEN, CDR2 SYDVKM. Trimming cost V 10 bases and J 10 bases; bases outside gene matches: 10. Study outcomes and limitations: Tumor tissue had significantly higher TCR diversity than normal lung.

Three rounds of nested PCR, following a modified ARM-PCR protocol, produced the TCRbeta library. TCRdb processed the multiplex PCR reads anew with MiXCR; each CDR3 protein has one entry. This table has 90,000 to 100,000 distinct CDR3 sequences, 75% to 90% appearing once. The template was RNA from unsorted bulk tissue. This non-tumor lung sample came from over 3 cm beyond the tumor edge. V is TRBV28 and J is TRBJ2-1; 10 bases align to TRBD2. What was sequenced was distant non-tumor lung tissue. The clonotype comes from a man in his 60s with small cell lung cancer. The DNA for the CDR3 is TGTGCCACCAGGACTAGCGGCGAAGGGGAGCAGTTCTTC. Amino acids: CATRTSGEGEQFF.